This T cell receptor beta chain was recorded in a study of cytomegalovirus exposure and HLA in healthy donors. Whole-study findings and limits: Some V segments could not be told apart, so they were left out, TRBV6-2 and TRBV6-3 among them.

This clone occurred a few times. Its matching antigen is unknown. The ends were cut back, 4 bases at V and 0 bases at J, with 12 bases in the middle. Germline CDR1 is MNHEY and CDR2 is SVGAGI. The CDR3 has 16 residues. PCR involved 60 Vbeta and 13 Jbeta primers. Assay: immunoSEQ multiplex PCR; the TCRdb copy retains only in-frame clones and omits some. This table has around 200,000 clones, 74% appearing once. This chain links TRBV6-5 with TRBJ2-2; the D gene is possibly TRBD1 (6 bases). The specimen was PBMCs. The clonotype was recovered from a woman in her 30s in good health and CMV-seropositive. The DNA of the CDR3 is TGTGCCAGCAGTTCCTCCGGGACATCGAACACCGGGGAGCTGTTTTTT. It specifies CASSSSGTSNTGELFF.